This is a list of T cell receptor beta chains from one sample in a study of T-cell reconstitution after alpha-beta-depleted transplantation in children. TCRdb used MiXCR to reprocess the PCR reads, holding one entry per CDR3 protein. The table lists around 94,000 distinct CDR3 sequences, about 6.8% of them singletons. The material sequenced was PBMCs, taken before TCRalphabeta/CD19-depleted stem cell transplant. Receptors originate from a boy aged 2 to 10 with acute lymphoblastic leukemia, due to receive a stem cell transplant. The CDR3 runs from the conserved cysteine through the conserved F or W. A D gene is named only where the DNA matches it firmly. The size field is filled for only some rows; it gives once, few, many or a size class.

v_call: TRBV18
clone_size: NA
j_call: TRBJ1-5
d_call: TRBD1
cdr3_aa: CASSRQGQPQHF
cdr3_nt: TGTGCCAGCTCACGACAGGGGCAGCCCCAGCATTTT

v_call: TRBV13
clone_size: NA
j_call: TRBJ2-7
d_call: TRBD2
cdr3_aa: CASSPSTSSSDEQYF
cdr3_nt: TGTGCCAGCTCCCCGTCGACTAGCTCGTCAGACGAGCAGTACTTC

v_call: TRBV5-1
clone_size: few
j_call: TRBJ1-4
d_call: TRBD1
cdr3_aa: CASSATGSSEKLFF
cdr3_nt: TGCGCCAGCAGCGCGACAGGGAGCAGTGAAAAACTGTTTTTT

v_call: TRBV28
clone_size: many
j_call: TRBJ2-3
d_call: NA
cdr3_aa: CASTSGPLDTQYF
cdr3_nt: TGTGCCAGCACTTCGGGACCTTTAGATACGCAGTATTTT

v_call: TRBV19
clone_size: many
j_call: TRBJ1-1
d_call: NA
cdr3_aa: CASSFKGATEAFF
cdr3_nt: TGTGCCAGTAGTTTCAAGGGAGCTACTGAAGCTTTCTTT

v_call: TRBV20-1
clone_size: many
j_call: TRBJ2-2
d_call: NA
cdr3_aa: CSASASGEAGELFF
cdr3_nt: TGCAGTGCTAGTGCTTCCGGGGAAGCCGGGGAGCTGTTTTTT

v_call: TRBV4-1
clone_size: few
j_call: TRBJ1-4
d_call: NA
cdr3_aa: CASSHPRGENEKLFF
cdr3_nt: TGCGCCAGCAGCCACCCACGGGGGGAGAATGAAAAACTGTTTTTT

v_call: TRBV24-1
clone_size: many
j_call: TRBJ2-7
d_call: TRBD1
cdr3_aa: CATNKIRGDRGFYEQYF
cdr3_nt: TGTGCCACCAACAAAATCCGGGGGGACAGGGGATTTTACGAGCAGTACTTC

v_call: TRBV3-1
clone_size: few
j_call: TRBJ1-1
d_call: NA
cdr3_aa: CASSQGGGGAFF
cdr3_nt: TGTGCCAGCAGCCAAGGCGGAGGGGGAGCTTTCTTT

v_call: TRBV6-5
clone_size: many
j_call: TRBJ2-7
d_call: NA
cdr3_aa: CASSYFPPSPYEQYF
cdr3_nt: TGTGCCAGCAGTTACTTTCCCCCATCGCCCTACGAGCAGTACTTC

v_call: TRBV7-2
clone_size: many
j_call: TRBJ2-3
d_call: NA
cdr3_aa: CASSLRGRTDTQYF
cdr3_nt: TGTGCCAGCAGCTTACGAGGGCGCACAGATACGCAGTATTTT

v_call: TRBV20-1
clone_size: many
j_call: TRBJ2-2
d_call: NA
cdr3_aa: CSAVDWGRVGTGELFF
cdr3_nt: TGCAGCGCAGTCGACTGGGGGCGAGTAGGAACCGGGGAGCTGTTTTTT

v_call: TRBV20-1
clone_size: once
j_call: TRBJ2-3
d_call: NA
cdr3_aa: CSASLSAYTDTQYF
cdr3_nt: TGCAGTGCTAGTTTGTCAGCGTACACAGATACGCAGTATTTT

v_call: TRBV7-2
clone_size: many
j_call: TRBJ2-3
d_call: NA
cdr3_aa: CASSLASADTQYF
cdr3_nt: TGTGCCAGCAGCTTAGCTAGCGCAGATACGCAGTATTTT

v_call: TRBV12-3/TRBV12-4
clone_size: NA
j_call: TRBJ2-6
d_call: TRBD1
cdr3_aa: CAISPRTGTAGANVLTF
cdr3_nt: TGTGCCATCAGTCCCCGGACAGGGACCGCTGGGGCCAACGTCCTGACTTTC

v_call: TRBV20-1
clone_size: many
j_call: TRBJ2-7
d_call: NA
cdr3_aa: CSAEPDYNSYEQYF
cdr3_nt: TGCAGTGCTGAACCGGACTACAACTCCTACGAGCAGTACTTC

v_call: TRBV18
clone_size: NA
j_call: TRBJ2-7
d_call: TRBD1
cdr3_aa: CASSPLQGASSEQYF
cdr3_nt: TGTGCCAGCTCACCCTTACAGGGGGCGTCCTCCGAGCAGTACTTC

v_call: TRBV7-6
clone_size: NA
j_call: TRBJ2-1
d_call: NA
cdr3_aa: CASSPPRGAYNEQFF
cdr3_nt: TGTGCCAGCAGCCCGCCGCGGGGAGCCTACAATGAGCAGTTCTTC

v_call: TRBV12-3/TRBV12-4
clone_size: few
j_call: TRBJ2-1
d_call: NA
cdr3_aa: CASSSGASSYNEQFF
cdr3_nt: TGTGCCAGCAGTTCCGGGGCTAGCTCCTACAATGAGCAGTTCTTC

v_call: TRBV29-1
clone_size: NA
j_call: TRBJ1-2
d_call: NA
cdr3_aa: CSVDRDGPYGYTF
cdr3_nt: TGCAGCGTGGACCGGGACGGCCCCTATGGCTACACCTTC

v_call: TRBV5-1
clone_size: many
j_call: TRBJ2-1
d_call: TRBD1
cdr3_aa: CASFWTGGRNEQFF
cdr3_nt: TGCGCCAGCTTTTGGACAGGGGGCCGCAATGAGCAGTTCTTC

v_call: TRBV4-1
clone_size: many
j_call: TRBJ2-5
d_call: NA
cdr3_aa: CASSDEPGTFPGKTQYF
cdr3_nt: TGCGCCAGCAGCGATGAACCCGGGACATTCCCAGGAAAGACCCAGTACTTC

v_call: TRBV4-1
clone_size: many
j_call: TRBJ2-1
d_call: NA
cdr3_aa: CASSPLGTEGLYNEQFF
cdr3_nt: TGCGCCAGCAGCCCCCTTGGGACCGAGGGACTTTACAATGAGCAGTTCTTC

v_call: TRBV2
clone_size: NA
j_call: TRBJ1-5
d_call: NA
cdr3_aa: CASSDRGLRNQPQHF
cdr3_nt: TGTGCCAGCAGTGACCGGGGCCTACGCAATCAGCCCCAGCATTTT

v_call: TRBV6-1
clone_size: many
j_call: TRBJ2-4
d_call: NA
cdr3_aa: CASSRGLENIQYF
cdr3_nt: TGTGCCAGCAGTAGGGGACTTGAAAACATTCAGTACTTC

v_call: TRBV6-1
clone_size: NA
j_call: TRBJ1-1
d_call: NA
cdr3_aa: CASSGGGSYMNTEAFF
cdr3_nt: TGTGCCAGCAGTGGCGGGGGTTCTTACATGAACACTGAAGCTTTCTTT

v_call: TRBV13
clone_size: NA
j_call: TRBJ1-3
d_call: TRBD1
cdr3_aa: CASSLGTGGLSGNTIYF
cdr3_nt: TGTGCCAGCAGCTTGGGGACAGGGGGACTCTCTGGAAACACCATATATTTT

v_call: TRBV18
clone_size: few
j_call: TRBJ2-2
d_call: NA
cdr3_aa: CASSLLGSPNTGELFF
cdr3_nt: TGTGCCAGCTCACTCTTGGGGTCTCCAAACACCGGGGAGCTGTTTTTT

v_call: TRBV20-1
clone_size: many
j_call: TRBJ2-5
d_call: NA
cdr3_aa: CSARGETQYF
cdr3_nt: TGCAGTGCTAGAGGGGAGACCCAGTACTTC

v_call: TRBV5-6
clone_size: few
j_call: TRBJ1-1
d_call: NA
cdr3_aa: CASSHPGVKNTEAFF
cdr3_nt: TGTGCCAGCAGCCATCCAGGGGTAAAGAACACTGAAGCTTTCTTT

v_call: TRBV7-8
clone_size: many
j_call: TRBJ2-3
d_call: NA
cdr3_aa: CASSLVGRSTDTQYF
cdr3_nt: TGTGCCAGCAGCTTAGTGGGTAGGAGCACAGATACGCAGTATTTT

v_call: TRBV7-3
clone_size: many
j_call: TRBJ2-1
d_call: NA
cdr3_aa: CASSFQRRNEQFF
cdr3_nt: TGTGCCAGCAGCTTCCAAAGACGGAATGAGCAGTTCTTC

v_call: TRBV20-1
clone_size: NA
j_call: TRBJ2-5
d_call: TRBD2
cdr3_aa: CSARRGGAVETQYF
cdr3_nt: TGCAGTGCTAGGCGCGGGGGGGCCGTTGAGACCCAGTACTTC

v_call: TRBV18
clone_size: few
j_call: TRBJ1-1
d_call: NA
cdr3_aa: CASSPAARNTEAFF
cdr3_nt: TGTGCCAGCTCACCGGCGGCCCGGAACACTGAAGCTTTCTTT

v_call: TRBV12-3/TRBV12-4
clone_size: many
j_call: TRBJ1-1
d_call: NA
cdr3_aa: CASSWNRDTEAFF
cdr3_nt: TGTGCCAGCAGTTGGAACAGGGACACTGAAGCTTTCTTT

v_call: TRBV6-5
clone_size: many
j_call: TRBJ2-3
d_call: NA
cdr3_aa: CASLLPNTDTQYF
cdr3_nt: TGTGCCAGCCTCCTTCCCAACACAGATACGCAGTATTTT